The next 7 T cell receptor beta chains were all read from a single sample in a study of OX40 agonist ivuxolimab in advanced cancers. This table comes from immunoSEQ multiplex PCR, and its TCRdb copy is limited to in-frame clones, with some not included. The sample gives around 30,000 clones, around 90% of which show up once; approximately 3.8% is in the top ten. Sequencing was performed on CD4+ or CD8+ T cells sorted from blood, taken in a trial of the OX40 agonist ivuxolimab. Receptors were obtained from an adult with an advanced solid tumor such as melanoma, head and neck, liver or kidney cancer.

This clone has more than one count but fewer than ten. The chain couples TRBV18 to TRBJ1-1, with unresolved D. Germline V gene sequence: CDR1 KGHSH, CDR2 LQKENI. The CDR3 is made up of 13 amino acids. Trimming stripped 4 bases from V and 0 bases from J, with 6 bases between. The CDR3 here is CASSLELNTEAFF. CDR3 in DNA: TGTGCCAGCTCACTTGAACTGAACACTGAAGCTTTCTTT.

The chain is built from TRBV5-8 and TRBJ2-5; unclear D gene. CDR1 and CDR2 from the germline V gene are SGHTS and YDEGEE. This CDR3 has 15 residues. V lost 1 base, J lost 3 bases, and 13 bases lay in between. The CDR3 sequence is CASSLIYATEETQYF. As DNA, the CDR3 is TGTGCCAGCAGCTTGATTTACGCGACCGAAGAGACCCAGTACTTC.

V usage is TRBV28 and J usage is TRBJ1-2; D might be TRBD1 (6 bases). This CDR3 has 12 residues. CDR1 MDHEN and CDR2 SYDVKM come from the germline V gene. Trimming took 8 bases from V and 6 from J, leaving 13 bases between them. CDR3 coding DNA: TGTGCCAGCTCAATCGGGGGCGATGGCTACACCTTC. It translates to CASSIGGDGYTF.

This sequence joins TRBV7-2 and TRBJ2-7; maybe TRBD1 (6 bases). Germline V lookup: CDR1 SGHTA, CDR2 FQGNSA. V was clipped by 2 bases and J by 4 bases, with 21 bases between them. CDR3 length: 17 residues. The CDR3 reads CASSLIARTDLQYEQYF. The DNA for the CDR3 is TGTGCCAGCAGCTTAATAGCCAGGACAGACTTGCAATACGAGCAGTACTTC.

This clone was seen only a few times. The chain uses TRBV18 and TRBJ1-1, with D maybe TRBD1 (6 bases). V lost 6 bases and J lost 2, with 10 bases in between. The CDR3 extends over 13 amino acids. Germline values: CDR1 KGHSH, CDR2 LQKENI. The CDR3 DNA is TGTGCCAGCTCTCGGACAGACAACACTGAAGCTTTCTTT. This encodes CASSRTDNTEAFF.

The rearrangement uses TRBV18 and TRBJ2-3, with 9 bases fitting TRBD1. This CDR3 is 15 amino acids long. Germline CDR1 is KGHSH and CDR2 is LQKENI. The V gene end was trimmed by 6 bases and the J gene end by 3 bases; junction bases not matched to a gene: 7. The CDR3 bases are TGTGCCAGCTCTCGGACAGGGGTTGAAACAGATACGCAGTATTTT. Its translation: CASSRTGVETDTQYF.

The chain recombines TRBV11-1 with TRBJ2-7, with 8 bases matching TRBD2. Losses at the gene ends were 6 bases for V and 3 bases for J; bases not matched to a gene: 7. Per germline, CDR1 SGHAT and CDR2 FQDESV (reference sequence). This CDR3 has 14 amino acids. CDR3 sequence (DNA): TGTGCCAGCAGTTTCAGGACTAGCAGCTACGAGCAGTACTTC. Its protein is CASSFRTSSYEQYF. The variable domain in full, completed from reference TRBV11-1 and TRBJ2-7, reads EAEVAQSPRYKITEKSQAVAFWCDPISGHATLYWYRQILGQGPELLVQFQDESVVDDSQLPKDRFSAERLKGVDSTLKIQPAELGDSAMYLCASSFRTSSYEQYFGPGTRLTVT.